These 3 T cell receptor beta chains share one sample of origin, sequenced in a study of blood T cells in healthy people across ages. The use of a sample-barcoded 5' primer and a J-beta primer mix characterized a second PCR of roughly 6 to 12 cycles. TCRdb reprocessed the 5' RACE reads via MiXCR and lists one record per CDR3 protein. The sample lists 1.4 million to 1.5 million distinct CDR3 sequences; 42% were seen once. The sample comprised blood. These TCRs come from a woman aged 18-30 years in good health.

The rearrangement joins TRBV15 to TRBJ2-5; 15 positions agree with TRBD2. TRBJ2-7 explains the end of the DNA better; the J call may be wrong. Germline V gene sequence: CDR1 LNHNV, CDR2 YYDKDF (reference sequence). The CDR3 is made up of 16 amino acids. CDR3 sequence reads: CATSNGTSGRSYEQYF. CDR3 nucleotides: TGTGCCACCAGCAATGGGACTAGCGGGAGGAGCTACGAGCAGTACTTC.

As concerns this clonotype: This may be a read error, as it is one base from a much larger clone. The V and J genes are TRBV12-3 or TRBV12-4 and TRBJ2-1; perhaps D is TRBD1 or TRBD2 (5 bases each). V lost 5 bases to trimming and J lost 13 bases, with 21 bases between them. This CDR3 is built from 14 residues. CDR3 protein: CASSLAGARETQFF. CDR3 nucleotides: TGTGCCAGCAGTCTCGCTGGCGCCAGGGAGACCCAGTTCTTC.

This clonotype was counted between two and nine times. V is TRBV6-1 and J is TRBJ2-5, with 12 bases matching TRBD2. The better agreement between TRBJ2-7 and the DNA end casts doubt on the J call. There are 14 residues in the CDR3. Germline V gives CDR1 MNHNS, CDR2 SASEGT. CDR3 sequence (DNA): TGTGCCAGCAGCAGACTAGCGGGAGATGACGAGCAGTACTTC. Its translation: CASSRLAGDDEQYF.